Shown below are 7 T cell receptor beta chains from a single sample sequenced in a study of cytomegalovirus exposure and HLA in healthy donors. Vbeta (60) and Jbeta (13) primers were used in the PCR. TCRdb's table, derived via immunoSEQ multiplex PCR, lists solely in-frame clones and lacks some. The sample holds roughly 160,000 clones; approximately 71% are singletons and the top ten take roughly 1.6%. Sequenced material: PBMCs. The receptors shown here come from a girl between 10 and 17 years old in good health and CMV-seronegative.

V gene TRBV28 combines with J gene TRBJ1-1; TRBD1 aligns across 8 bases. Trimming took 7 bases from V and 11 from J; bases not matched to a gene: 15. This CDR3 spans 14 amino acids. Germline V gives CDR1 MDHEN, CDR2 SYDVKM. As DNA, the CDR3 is TGTGCCAGCACCTTCGGACAGGGTGGGGATAAGGCTTTCTTT. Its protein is CASTFGQGGDKAFF.

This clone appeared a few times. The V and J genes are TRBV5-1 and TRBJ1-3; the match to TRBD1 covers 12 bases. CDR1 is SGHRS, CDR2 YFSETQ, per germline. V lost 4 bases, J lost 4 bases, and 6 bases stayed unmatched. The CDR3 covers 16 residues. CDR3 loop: CASSRGQGASGNTIYF. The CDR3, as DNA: TGCGCCAGCAGCCGGGGACAGGGGGCTTCAGGAAACACCATATATTTT.

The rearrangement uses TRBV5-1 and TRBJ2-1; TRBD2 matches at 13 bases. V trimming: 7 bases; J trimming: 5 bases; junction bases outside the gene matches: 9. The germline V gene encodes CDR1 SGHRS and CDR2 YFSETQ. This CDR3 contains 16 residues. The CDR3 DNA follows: TGCGCCAGCGGACCCGTACTAGCGGGGGGGCACAATGAGCAGTTCTTC. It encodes CASGPVLAGGHNEQFF.

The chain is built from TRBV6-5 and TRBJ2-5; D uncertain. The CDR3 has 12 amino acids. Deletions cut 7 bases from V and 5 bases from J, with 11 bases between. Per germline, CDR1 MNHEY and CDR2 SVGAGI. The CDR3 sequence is CASNLPRETQYF. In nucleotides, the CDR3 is TGTGCCAGCAACCTTCCCAGGGAGACCCAGTACTTC.

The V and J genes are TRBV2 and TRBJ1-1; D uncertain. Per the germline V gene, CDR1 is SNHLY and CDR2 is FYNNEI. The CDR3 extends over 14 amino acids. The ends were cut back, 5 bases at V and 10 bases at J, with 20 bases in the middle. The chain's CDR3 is CASSSTYVRRRAFF. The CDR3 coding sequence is TGTGCCAGCAGTTCCACTTACGTTAGGAGGAGAGCTTTCTTT.

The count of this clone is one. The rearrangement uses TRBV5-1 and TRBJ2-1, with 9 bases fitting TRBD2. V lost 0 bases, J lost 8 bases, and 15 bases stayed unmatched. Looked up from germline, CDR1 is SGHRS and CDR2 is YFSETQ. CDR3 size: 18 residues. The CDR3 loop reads CASSLGMLAGDGIDEQFF. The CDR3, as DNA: TGCGCCAGCAGCTTGGGTATGTTAGCGGGGGACGGCATCGATGAGCAGTTCTTC.

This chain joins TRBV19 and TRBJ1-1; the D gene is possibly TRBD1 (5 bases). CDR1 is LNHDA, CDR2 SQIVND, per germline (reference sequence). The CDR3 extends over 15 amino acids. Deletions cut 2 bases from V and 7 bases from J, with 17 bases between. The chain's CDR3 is CASSIRVGRDGEAFF. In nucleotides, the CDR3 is TGTGCCAGTAGTATAAGAGTTGGGAGGGACGGTGAAGCTTTCTTT.